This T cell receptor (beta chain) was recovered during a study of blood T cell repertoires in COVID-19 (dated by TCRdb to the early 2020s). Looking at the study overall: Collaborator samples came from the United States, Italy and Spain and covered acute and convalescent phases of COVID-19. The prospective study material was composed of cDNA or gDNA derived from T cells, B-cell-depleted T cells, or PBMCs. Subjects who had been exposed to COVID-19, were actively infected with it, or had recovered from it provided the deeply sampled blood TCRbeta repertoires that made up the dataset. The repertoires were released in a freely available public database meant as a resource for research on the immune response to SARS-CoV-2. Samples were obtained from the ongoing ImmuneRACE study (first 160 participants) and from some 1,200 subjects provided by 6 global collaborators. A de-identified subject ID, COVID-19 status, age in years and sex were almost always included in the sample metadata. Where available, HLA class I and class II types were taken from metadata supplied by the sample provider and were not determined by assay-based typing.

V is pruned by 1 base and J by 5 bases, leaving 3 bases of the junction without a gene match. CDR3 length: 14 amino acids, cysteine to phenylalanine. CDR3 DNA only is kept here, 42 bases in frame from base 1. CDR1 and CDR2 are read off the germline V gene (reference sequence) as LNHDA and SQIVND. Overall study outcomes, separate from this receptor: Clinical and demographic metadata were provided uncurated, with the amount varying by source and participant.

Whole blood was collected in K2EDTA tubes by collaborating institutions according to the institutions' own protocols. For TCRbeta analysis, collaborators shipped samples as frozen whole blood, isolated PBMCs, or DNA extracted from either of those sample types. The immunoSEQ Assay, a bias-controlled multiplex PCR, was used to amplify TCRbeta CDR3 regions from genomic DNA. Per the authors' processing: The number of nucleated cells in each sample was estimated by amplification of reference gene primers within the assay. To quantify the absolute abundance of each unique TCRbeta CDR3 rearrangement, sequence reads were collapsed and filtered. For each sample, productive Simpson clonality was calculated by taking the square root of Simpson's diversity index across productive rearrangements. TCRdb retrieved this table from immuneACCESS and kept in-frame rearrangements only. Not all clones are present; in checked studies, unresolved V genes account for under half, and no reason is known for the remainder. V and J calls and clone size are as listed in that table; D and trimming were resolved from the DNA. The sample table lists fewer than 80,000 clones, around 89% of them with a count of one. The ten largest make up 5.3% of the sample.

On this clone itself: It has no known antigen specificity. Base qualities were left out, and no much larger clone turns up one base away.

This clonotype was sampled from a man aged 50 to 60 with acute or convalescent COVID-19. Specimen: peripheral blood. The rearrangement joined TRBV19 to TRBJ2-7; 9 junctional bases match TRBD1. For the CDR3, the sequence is CASSIADRGHEQYF. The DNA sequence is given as TGTGCCAGTAGTATAGCGGACAGGGGACACGAGCAGTACTTC.